This record looks at one T cell receptor (beta chain) sequence and its context. This entry belongs to a study of blood T cell repertoires in COVID-19. Study information: Both acute and convalescent COVID-19 samples were obtained from the United States, Italy and Spain. T cells, B-cell-depleted T cells, or PBMCs supplied cDNA or gDNA.

CDR3 length: 14 amino acids. Germline CDR1 and CDR2: SGHAT and FQNNGV. V lost 5 bases and J 4 bases, leaving 14 bases between the germline ends. Original methodology: Amplified reference gene primers provided the basis for estimating nucleated cell counts. Here immunoSEQ multiplex PCR was the method, and the copy in TCRdb shows in-frame clones only, minus some. V and J calls and clone size are those listed in that table; D and trimming were worked out from the DNA. The sample holds some 250,000 clones, more than 75% seen once. The sequence was collected from a woman in her twenties or thirties who had recovered from COVID-19. The chain joins TRBV11-2 to TRBJ1-2; no clear D. The sequencing sample was made of peripheral blood. This chain's CDR3 is CASSPVSGGYGYTF. Written as DNA, the CDR3 is TGTGCCAGCAGCCCCGTGTCAGGTGGCTATGGCTACACCTTC.